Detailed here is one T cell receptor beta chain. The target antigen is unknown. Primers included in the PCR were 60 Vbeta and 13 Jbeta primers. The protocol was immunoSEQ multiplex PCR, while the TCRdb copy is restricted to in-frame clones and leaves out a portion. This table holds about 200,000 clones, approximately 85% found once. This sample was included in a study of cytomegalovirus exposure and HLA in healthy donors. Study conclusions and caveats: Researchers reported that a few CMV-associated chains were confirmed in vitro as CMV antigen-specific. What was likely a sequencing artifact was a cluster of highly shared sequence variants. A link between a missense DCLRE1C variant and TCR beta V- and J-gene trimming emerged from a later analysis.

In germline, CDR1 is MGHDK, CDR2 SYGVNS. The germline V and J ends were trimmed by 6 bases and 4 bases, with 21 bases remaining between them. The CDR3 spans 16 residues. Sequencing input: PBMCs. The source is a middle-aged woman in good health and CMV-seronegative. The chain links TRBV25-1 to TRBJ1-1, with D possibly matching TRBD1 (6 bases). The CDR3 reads CASSTHLRGLGTEAFF. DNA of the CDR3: TGTGCCAGCAGCACTCACCTGAGGGGGTTGGGCACTGAAGCTTTCTTT.